This TCR beta chain was retrieved from a study of T cell responses to AZD1222 COVID-19 vaccine. Study context: Analysis merged second doses at about 4 or about 12 weeks.

Study-wide results and limits: It should be noted that donors were predominantly white British and more often female, and clonal diversity was possibly underestimated.

Only one count was recorded for this clone. Its antigen is still unknown. Sequencing was performed with immunoSEQ multiplex PCR; in TCRdb, only in-frame clones are kept and a portion is missing. The sample lists 100,000 to 150,000 clones, 80% to 90% occurring once. Trimming shortened V by 1 base and J by 4 bases, and 10 bases separated the two germline ends. Germline V gene data show CDR1 as MNHNS and CDR2 as SASEGT. CDR3 size: 15 residues. The specimen was peripheral blood, collected on day 0 of AZD1222 vaccination. The chain uses TRBV6-1 and TRBJ2-2, with D possibly matching TRBD1 (6 bases). This receptor was identified in an adult in good health. For the CDR3, the DNA is TGTGCCAGCAGTGAAGTAACAGGGAGCACCGGGGAGCTGTTTTTT. It translates to CASSEVTGSTGELFF.